This T cell receptor beta chain stems from a study of breast tumors, draining lymph nodes, adjacent tissues. Samples came from axillary lymph nodes draining the breast cancer. Overall study results and limits: Tumor T cell lymph node origin was a supported hypothesis, not proven. Tumor and nontumor repertoires were significantly more similar in luminal-like than in basal-like breast cancer. Tumor TCR diversity was below lymph nodes but above nontumor tissue. The data were judged consistent with most tumor T cells coming from lymph node and expanding in tumor.

TCRdb reprocessed the multiplex PCR reads via MiXCR and lists one record per CDR3 protein. Here the sample spans around 130,000 distinct CDR3 sequences, approximately 21% being singletons. In this sample, this clonotype turned up many times. Its antigen remains unknown. Material: axillary lymph node tissue. The TCR originated in a female donor with breast cancer. Some clones in this sample may be carry-over from other donors' samples.

CDR3 loop: CSARDVGAVMFF. The CDR3 nucleotides are TGCAGTGCTAGAGATGTGGGGGCTGTAATGTTTTTT. The V and J genes are TRBV20-1 and TRBJ1-4; a weak D match, TRBD1 (6 bases). Trimming stripped 0 bases from V and 15 bases from J, with 14 bases between. The CDR3 runs to 12 residues. Germline V gene lookup returns CDR1 DFQATT and CDR2 SNEGSKA (reference sequence).